The source of this T cell receptor beta chain is a study of blood T cell repertoires in COVID-19. In the study overall: The cDNA or gDNA used as material had been derived from T cells, B-cell-depleted T cells, or PBMCs.

TCRdb keeps only in-frame clones here, not all; method: immunoSEQ multiplex PCR. The data show 250,000 to 300,000 clones, roughly 80% seen once. Residents of approximately 25 US areas, aged about 18 to 89 years, made up the participants. Participants' own reports of clinical history determined their cohort assignment. This clone has more than one count but fewer than ten. CDR3 length equals 16 residues. Germline assignment: CDR1 SGHTA and CDR2 FQGTGA. Germline trimming cut 6 bases from V and 4 bases from J; bases unmatched to any gene: 9. Sample: PBMCs or T cells enriched from blood (not recorded which). This receptor was identified in a man aged 25-45 years with acute COVID-19. V and J are TRBV7-3 and TRBJ2-1; 10 bases map to TRBD2. The CDR3 is CASSIPPGLAYNEQFF. The CDR3 nucleotides read TGTGCCAGCAGTATACCGCCGGGACTAGCGTACAATGAGCAGTTCTTC.